This T cell receptor (beta chain) was recorded in a study of graft-versus-host responses after intestinal transplantation. General observations from the study: Peak GvH clone levels in circulation were associated with early post-transplant HvG declines.

A word on this clone: Its antigen is not known.

CDR3 length equals 15 residues. CDR1 MNHEY and CDR2 SVGAGI come from the germline V gene. Deletions cut 6 bases from V and 0 bases from J, with 15 bases between. TCRdb's table, derived via immunoSEQ multiplex PCR, lists solely in-frame clones and lacks some. The sample lists about 91,000 clones; around 93% were seen once. This receptor was obtained from a human donor who was the organ donor for an intestinal transplant. The starting material was unstimulated CD4+ T cells sorted from spleen or lymph node cells, obtained before transplant. The gene calls are TRBV6-5 and TRBJ2-7, with D perhaps TRBD2 (6 bases). The CDR3 DNA is TGTGCCAGCAGCAGCCGGGACTTTAGCTCCTACGAGCAGTACTTC. It codes for CASSSRDFSSYEQYF.